Included here is one T cell receptor beta chain sequence, with context. The antigen remains undetermined. The V and J ends lost 5 bases and 5 bases, in that order; junction bases with no gene match: 4. The CDR3 length is 14 residues. From germline, CDR1 is MNHEY and CDR2 SVGAGI. This entry is derived from a study of blood T cells in healthy people across ages. Study-wide results and caveats: Both naive CD4+ cell counts and diversity were greater in long-lived donors than in aged donors. Any changes in expanded clonotypes were possibly confounded, as donor CMV status remained unknown.

A sample-barcoded 5' primer and a J-beta primer mix were used in a second PCR of roughly 6 to 11 cycles. TCRdb passed the 5' RACE reads through MiXCR, listing each CDR3 protein once. There are hundreds of thousands of distinct CDR3 sequences in the sample; around 21% occur only once, and roughly 3.9% lies in the top ten. This TCR derives from a man aged 70 or older in good health. The gene calls are TRBV6-5 and TRBJ2-5, with TRBD2 matching 11 bases. The sample taken for sequencing was blood. The CDR3 DNA is TGTGCCAGCAGTAAACTAGCGGGAGAGGAGACCCAGTACTTC. This translates into CASSKLAGEETQYF.